Below, 25 T cell receptor beta chains from the same sample are listed, as sequenced in a study of T-cell memory formation after mild COVID-19. TCRdb analysed the 5' RACE reads with MiXCR anew, one entry per CDR3 protein. The repertoire holds fewer than 150,000 distinct CDR3 sequences, with approximately 5.9% as singletons. Sequencing input: PBMCs or a T cell subset sorted from them (not recorded which). Receptor source: an adult woman who had mild COVID-19 (a few samples of this study predate the infection). Cell type and time point are not known.

This clonotype showed up many times. The rearrangement links TRBV7-2 to TRBJ2-3; 10 bases align to TRBD2. Trimming took 5 bases from V and 1 from J; bases not matched to a gene: 3. CDR1 is SGHTA and CDR2 is FQGNSA in the germline V gene. The CDR3 spans 15 residues. The CDR3 DNA reads as TGTGCCAGCAGCCAAGGACTAGCGGGCACAGATACGCAGTATTTT. As protein: CASSQGLAGTDTQYF.

This chain connects TRBV12-3 or TRBV12-4 to TRBJ1-4; D unclear. The V end was cut by 3 bases, the J end by 8 bases, with 16 bases between. This CDR3 is 15 amino acids long. This CDR3 is CASSLGGGAREKLFF. DNA for the CDR3: TGTGCCAGCAGTTTGGGAGGCGGAGCGAGAGAAAAACTGTTTTTT.

This clonotype has at least ten counts. This chain connects TRBV5-1 to TRBJ1-1, with D uncertain. Germline assignment: CDR1 SGHRS and CDR2 YFSETQ. This CDR3 comprises 14 residues. The V end was cut by 4 bases, the J end by 4 bases, with 14 bases between. DNA for the CDR3: TGCGCCAGCAGCGACGGACGGGCTTTCACTGAAGCTTTCTTT. This translates into CASSDGRAFTEAFF.

This chain links TRBV12-3 or TRBV12-4 with TRBJ2-2; weak D call: TRBD1 (6 bases). V was shortened by 6 bases and J by 1 base, with 12 bases between the two germline ends. The CDR3 loop spans 15 amino acids. The CDR3 nucleotides read TGTGCCAGCAGACCCAGGGGCCTGAACACCGGGGAGCTGTTTTTT. It is translated as CASRPRGLNTGELFF.

This clonotype was detected only a few times. The V and J genes are TRBV9 and TRBJ2-5; D possibly matches TRBD1 or TRBD2 (5 bases each). V lost 4 bases and J lost 4, with 14 bases in between. There are 14 residues in the CDR3. The germline gives CDR1 SGDLS, CDR2 YYNGEE. The CDR3 spells CASSSGLGVETQYF. The CDR3 bases are TGTGCCAGCAGCTCGGGGCTCGGGGTAGAGACCCAGTACTTC.

The chain carries TRBV4-2 and TRBJ1-1; D possibly corresponds to TRBD1 (5 bases). This CDR3 comprises 15 residues. Looked up from germline, CDR1 is LGHNA and CDR2 is YNFKEQ. V was clipped by 4 bases and J by 10 bases, with 22 bases between them. Here the CDR3 DNA reads TGTGCCAGCAGCCCCCTTTCGGGAGCAGGGATAAGAGCTTTCTTT. Encoded protein: CASSPLSGAGIRAFF.

V usage is TRBV7-9 and J usage is TRBJ1-1; 8 bases map to TRBD1. CDR1 SEHNR and CDR2 FQNEAQ come from the germline V gene (reference sequence). V trimming: 5 bases; J trimming: 4 bases; junction bases outside the gene matches: 9. The CDR3 loop spans 15 amino acids. CDR3 nucleotides: TGTGCCAGCAGCCGCGGCTTTACAGGGGGCACTGAAGCTTTCTTT. Translated, it gives CASSRGFTGGTEAFF.

This clonotype occurred many times. V gene TRBV6-5 combines with J gene TRBJ2-6, with no clear D. In germline, CDR1 is MNHEY, CDR2 SVGAGI. Trimming stripped 0 bases from V and 0 bases from J, with 3 bases between. This CDR3 is built from 15 residues. The CDR3 DNA reads TGTGCCAGCAGTTACTCTTACTCTGGGGCCAACGTCCTGACTTTC. As protein: CASSYSYSGANVLTF.

The sample holds a few counts of this clonotype. The CDR3 nucleotides read TGCGCCAGCAGTTGGGACATGAGGAACACTGAAGCTTTCTTT. Translation: CASSWDMRNTEAFF. The chain combines TRBV5-1 with TRBJ1-1; tentative D call: TRBD1 (6 bases). The V end lost 5 bases, the J end lost 1 base, and 12 bases lay between the germline ends. Germline V gene data show CDR1 as SGHRS and CDR2 as YFSETQ. The CDR3 extends over 14 amino acids.

This clonotype was detected a few times. The chain employs TRBV6-1 and TRBJ1-2; D remains unclear. V was shortened by 2 bases and J by 2 bases, with 6 bases between the two germline ends. This CDR3 spans 13 amino acids. Germline V gene lookup returns CDR1 MNHNS and CDR2 SASEGT. The CDR3 nucleotides are TGTGCCAGCAGTGAAATCCGGAACTATGGCTACACCTTC. It specifies CASSEIRNYGYTF.

This clonotype came up many times. The chain couples TRBV7-9 to TRBJ2-3; 8 bases fit TRBD2. Per germline, CDR1 SEHNR and CDR2 FQNEAQ (reference sequence). J gave up 6 bases and V 5 bases, and 7 bases lay outside the gene matches. The CDR3 is made up of 14 amino acids. This CDR3 is CASSPSGQGDTQYF. CDR3 bases: TGTGCCAGCAGCCCTAGCGGGCAGGGCGATACGCAGTATTTT.

This clonotype showed up just a few times. This rearrangement joins TRBV5-4 to TRBJ2-1; 8 bases match TRBD1. The J segment lost 5 bases and the V segment lost 4 bases, leaving 5 bases of the junction unmatched. This CDR3 has 14 amino acids. Looked up from germline, CDR1 is SGHNT and CDR2 is YYREEE (reference sequence). The CDR3 region has the DNA TGTGCCAGCAGCCTTCAGGGGGCAGACAATGAGCAGTTCTTC. Amino acids: CASSLQGADNEQFF.

The rearrangement uses TRBV7-2 and TRBJ2-7, with 7 bases aligning to TRBD1. With V trimmed by 2 bases and J by 4 bases, 8 bases remained unmatched. CDR1 SGHTA and CDR2 FQGNSA come from the germline V gene. This CDR3 spans 15 amino acids. The CDR3 sequence is CASSLYGTAPYEQYF. As DNA, the CDR3 is TGTGCCAGCAGCTTATATGGGACAGCTCCGTACGAGCAGTACTTC.

This clonotype was recorded a few times. The chain couples TRBV5-1 to TRBJ2-3, with a weak D call TRBD2 (6 bases). V was pared by 0 bases and J by 1 base, with 15 bases between. Looked up from germline, CDR1 is SGHRS and CDR2 is YFSETQ. The CDR3 sequence is 17 residues long. CDR3 residues: CASSLAGGAGRTDTQYF. The CDR3 DNA follows: TGCGCCAGCAGCTTGGCTGGTGGAGCGGGCCGCACAGATACGCAGTATTTT.

This chain uses TRBV12-3 or TRBV12-4 with TRBJ2-7, with TRBD1 matching 7 bases. V was pared by 10 bases and J by 5 bases, with 11 bases of the junction left unmatched. This CDR3 comprises 13 residues. The CDR3 DNA reads as TGTGCCACCGGGATGACAGGGACCAACGAGCAGTACTTC. Protein product: CATGMTGTNEQYF.

In the case of this clonotype: A read error is possible here, since a much larger clone lies one base away. The chain has TRBV5-1 and TRBJ2-1; tentatively, D is TRBD2 (5 bases). Trimming took off 4 bases at V and 4 bases at J, with 18 bases between the two ends. The CDR3 length is 16 residues. In germline, CDR1 is SGHRS, CDR2 YFSETQ. CDR3 bases: TGCGCCAGCAGCGCGGGCATAAGGACTGGATACAATGAGCAGTTCTTC. Its protein product is CASSAGIRTGYNEQFF.

This clonotype was counted only a few times. V is TRBV18 and J is TRBJ2-7; D gene unclear. The germline V and J ends were trimmed by 2 bases and 12 bases, with 14 bases remaining between them. The germline V gene encodes CDR1 KGHSH and CDR2 LQKENI. The CDR3 contains 12 residues. For the CDR3, the DNA is TGTGCCAGCTCACCAATCGACGGTCCGGGGTACTTC. Its protein product is CASSPIDGPGYF.

The rearrangement joins TRBV5-1 to TRBJ2-7, with TRBD1 matching 9 bases. V trimming: 7 bases; J trimming: 3 bases; junction bases outside the gene matches: 8. This CDR3 contains 14 residues. Germline V lookup: CDR1 SGHRS, CDR2 YFSETQ. Written as DNA, the CDR3 is TGCGCCAGCGCCACAGGGGGCAGACTCTACGAGCAGTACTTC. This encodes CASATGGRLYEQYF.

The table lists this clonotype with many counts. This rearrangement joins TRBV7-9 to TRBJ2-3, with D unresolved. This CDR3 has 14 residues. V was trimmed by 2 bases and J by 5 bases, leaving 11 bases between them. Germline loops: CDR1 SEHNR, CDR2 FQNEAQ (reference sequence). The CDR3 sequence is CASSLSRAEDTQYF. CDR3 DNA: TGTGCCAGCAGCTTATCCCGGGCGGAAGATACGCAGTATTTT.

This clonotype has ten or more counts. This rearrangement joins TRBV6-6 to TRBJ2-3; D possibly uses TRBD1 or TRBD2 (5 bases each). The CDR3 has 15 amino acids. Trimming removed 4 bases at V and 1 base at J, with 12 bases between. Germline V lookup: CDR1 MNHNY, CDR2 SVGAGI (reference sequence). CDR3 coding DNA: TGTGCCAGCAGTTCGGGACGTCTACGCACAGATACGCAGTATTTT. It yields the protein CASSSGRLRTDTQYF.

This clonotype has at least ten counts. The genes are TRBV6-1 and TRBJ2-5, with TRBD1 matching over 8 bases. J was trimmed by 1 base and V by 5 bases; bases with no gene match: 12. Germline assignment: CDR1 MNHNS and CDR2 SASEGT. The CDR3 contains 17 residues. The CDR3 DNA is TGTGCCAGCAGTAGCCCCACGAGGGACAGGTTCCAAGAGACCCAGTACTTC. Residues: CASSSPTRDRFQETQYF.

Written as DNA, the CDR3 is TGTGCCAGCAGTTTGTGGGGAACTAATGAAAAACTGTTTTTT. This gives the protein CASSLWGTNEKLFF. This sequence joins TRBV12-3 or TRBV12-4 and TRBJ1-4, with unresolved D. CDR3 length: 14 amino acids. The V end lost 3 bases, the J end lost 1 base, and 6 bases lay between the germline ends.

This clonotype was observed a few times. The rearrangement joins TRBV6-1 to TRBJ1-1; no clear D. The CDR3 covers 13 residues. The ends were cut back, 4 bases at V and 7 bases at J, with 13 bases in the middle. CDR1 MNHNS and CDR2 SASEGT come from the germline V gene. CDR3 DNA: TGTGCCAGCAGTGTGGACCCCTCGAGTGAAGCTTTCTTT. Translating it yields CASSVDPSSEAFF.

This clonotype was seen a few times. The gene calls are TRBV5-1 and TRBJ2-7, with D uncertain. V shed 0 bases and J shed 2 bases, with 12 bases lying between them. CDR3 length: 15 amino acids. CDR1 SGHRS and CDR2 YFSETQ come from the germline V gene. CDR3 coding DNA: TGCGCCAGCAGCTTGGCCTCGGGCCTAACCTACGAGCAGTACTTC. The encoded protein is CASSLASGLTYEQYF.

At least ten counts were recorded for this clonotype. The chain links TRBV10-3 to TRBJ2-3; 7 bases match TRBD2. Germline loops: CDR1 ENHRY, CDR2 SYGVKD. This CDR3 comprises 14 residues. Losses at the gene ends were 6 bases for V and 0 bases for J; bases not matched to a gene: 3. The CDR3, as DNA: TGTGCCATCAGGAATAGCGGGAGCACAGATACGCAGTATTTT. Its translation: CAIRNSGSTDTQYF.